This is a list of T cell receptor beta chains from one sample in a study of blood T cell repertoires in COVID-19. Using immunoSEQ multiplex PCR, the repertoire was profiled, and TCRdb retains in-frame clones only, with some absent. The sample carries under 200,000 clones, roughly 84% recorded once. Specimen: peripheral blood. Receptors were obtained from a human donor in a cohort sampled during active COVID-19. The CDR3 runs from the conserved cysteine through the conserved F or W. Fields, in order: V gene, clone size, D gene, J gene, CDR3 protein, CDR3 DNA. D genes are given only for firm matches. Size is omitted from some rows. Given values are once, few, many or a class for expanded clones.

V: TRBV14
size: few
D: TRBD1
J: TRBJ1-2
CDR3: CASSRGQGPSNYGYTF
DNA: TGTGCCAGCAGCCGCGGACAGGGTCCGAGTAACTATGGCTACACCTTC

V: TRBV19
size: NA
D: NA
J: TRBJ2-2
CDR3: CASSIPGLKGTGELFF
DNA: TGTGCCAGTAGTATACCGGGACTTAAGGGTACCGGGGAGCTGTTTTTT

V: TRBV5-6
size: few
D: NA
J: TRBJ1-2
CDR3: CASSLAGSVYGYTF
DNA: TGTGCCAGCAGCTTGGCTGGCAGCGTCTATGGCTACACCTTC

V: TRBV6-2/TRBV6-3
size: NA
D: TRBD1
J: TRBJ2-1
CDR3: CASSYSGQRYGKKPQFF
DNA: TGTGCCAGCAGTTACTCGGGACAGCGGTACGGCAAGAAGCCGCAGTTCTTC

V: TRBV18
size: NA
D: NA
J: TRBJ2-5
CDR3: CASSPATAETQYF
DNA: TGTGCCAGCTCACCAGCGACAGCGGAGACCCAGTACTTC

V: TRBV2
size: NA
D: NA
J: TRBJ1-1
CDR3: CASSEQGSEAFF
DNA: TGTGCCAGCAGTGAACAGGGGTCTGAAGCTTTCTTT

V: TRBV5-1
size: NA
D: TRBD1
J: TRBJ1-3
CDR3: CASSSPDRENTIYF
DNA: TGCGCCAGCAGCTCCCCGGACAGGGAGAATACCATATATTTT

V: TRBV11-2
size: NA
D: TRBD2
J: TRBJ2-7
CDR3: CASSLGVGRGYEQYF
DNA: TGTGCCAGCAGCTTAGGCGTCGGGAGGGGGTACGAGCAGTACTTC

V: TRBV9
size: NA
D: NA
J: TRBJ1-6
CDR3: CASSPSLHSPLHF
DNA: TGTGCCAGCAGCCCCTCCCTTCATTCACCCCTCCACTTT

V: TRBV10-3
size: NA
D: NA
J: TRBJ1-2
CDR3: CAISESGVGYGYTF
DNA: TGTGCCATCAGTGAGTCAGGGGTTGGGTATGGCTACACCTTC

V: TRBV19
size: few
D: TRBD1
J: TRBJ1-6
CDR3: CASMGTGGRSPLHF
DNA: TGTGCCAGTATGGGTACAGGGGGAAGATCACCCCTCCACTTT

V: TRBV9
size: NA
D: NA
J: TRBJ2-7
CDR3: CASSVTPGTYEQYF
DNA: TGTGCCAGCAGCGTAACGCCAGGGACCTACGAGCAGTACTTC

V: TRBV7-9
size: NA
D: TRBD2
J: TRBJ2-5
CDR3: CASSLVGSGRETQYF
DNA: TGTGCCAGCAGCTTAGTCGGTAGCGGGAGAGAGACCCAGTACTTC

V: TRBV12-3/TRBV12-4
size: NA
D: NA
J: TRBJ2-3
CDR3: CASCPRTDTQYF
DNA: TGTGCCAGCTGCCCGCGGACAGATACGCAGTATTTT

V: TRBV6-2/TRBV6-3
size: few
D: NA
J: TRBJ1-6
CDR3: CASSSSGLRDYNSPLHF
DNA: TGTGCCAGCAGTTCCTCCGGGTTACGGGACTATAATTCACCCCTCCACTTT

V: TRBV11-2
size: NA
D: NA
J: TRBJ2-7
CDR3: CASSSEREVLYF
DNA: TGTGCCAGCAGCTCGGAGAGGGAAGTTTTGTACTTC

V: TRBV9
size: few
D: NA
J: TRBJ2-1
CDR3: CASSGAHYNEQFF
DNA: TGTGCCAGCAGCGGGGCTCACTACAATGAGCAGTTCTTC

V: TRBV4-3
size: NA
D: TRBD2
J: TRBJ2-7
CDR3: CASSQEDNSGAEQYF
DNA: TGCGCCAGCAGCCAAGAGGATAATAGCGGGGCCGAGCAGTACTTC

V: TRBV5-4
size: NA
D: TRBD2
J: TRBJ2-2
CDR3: CASSSSAGGLTGELFF
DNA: TGTGCCAGCAGCTCATCGGCGGGAGGACTCACCGGGGAGCTGTTTTTT

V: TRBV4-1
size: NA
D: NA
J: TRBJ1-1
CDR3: CASSQVGTLTEAFF
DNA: TGCGCCAGCAGCCAAGTGGGGACACTCACTGAAGCTTTCTTT

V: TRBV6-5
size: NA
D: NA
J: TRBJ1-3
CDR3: CASSTRQGSGNTIYF
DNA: TGTGCCAGCAGCACCAGGCAGGGTTCGGGAAACACCATATATTTT

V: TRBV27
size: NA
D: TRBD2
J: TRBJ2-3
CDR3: CASSLELAGGSDTQYF
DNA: TGTGCCAGCAGTCTAGAGCTAGCGGGAGGTTCAGATACGCAGTATTTT

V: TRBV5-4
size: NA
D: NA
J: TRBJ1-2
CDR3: CASSLNYGYTF
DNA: TGTGCCAGCAGCCTGAACTATGGCTACACCTTC